The rows below give T cell receptor beta chains drawn from one sample of a study of T-cell memory formation after mild COVID-19. TCRdb called the 5' RACE reads again in MiXCR, with one record for every CDR3 protein. This table holds several thousand distinct CDR3 sequences, about 15% found once. The sequenced material came from PBMCs or a T cell subset sorted from them (not recorded which). Receptor source: an adult who had mild COVID-19 (a few samples of this study predate the infection). Cell type and time point are not known. Both conserved end residues are part of each CDR3. A D gene is named only where the DNA matches it firmly. Size is stated for part of the rows, as once, few or many counts, or as a class when the clone is expanded.

d_call: .; clone_size: medium-sized; j_call: TRBJ2-1; v_call: TRBV7-8; cdr3_aa: CASSLGVPLKPNNEQFF; cdr3_nt: TGTGCCAGCAGCTTAGGAGTTCCCCTAAAGCCGAACAATGAGCAGTTCTTC
d_call: TRBD2; clone_size: medium-sized; j_call: TRBJ2-2; v_call: TRBV6-5; cdr3_aa: CASRLRTRVQPGELFF; cdr3_nt: TGTGCCAGCAGGTTAAGGACTAGGGTACAACCCGGGGAGCTGTTTTTT
d_call: TRBD1; clone_size: medium-sized; j_call: TRBJ2-6; v_call: TRBV7-9; cdr3_aa: CASTGQGARSGANVLTF; cdr3_nt: TGTGCCAGCACTGGACAGGGGGCTCGCTCTGGGGCCAACGTCCTGACTTTC
d_call: TRBD1; clone_size: medium-sized; j_call: TRBJ2-7; v_call: TRBV6-5; cdr3_aa: CASSLLPGTGSYEQYF; cdr3_nt: TGTGCCAGCAGTTTACTTCCCGGGACAGGGTCTTACGAGCAGTACTTC
d_call: TRBD2; clone_size: .; j_call: TRBJ2-1; v_call: TRBV6-4; cdr3_aa: CASSEAGGSYNEQFF; cdr3_nt: TGTGCCAGCAGTGAAGCGGGGGGCTCCTACAATGAGCAGTTCTTC
d_call: .; clone_size: medium-sized; j_call: TRBJ1-5; v_call: TRBV16; cdr3_aa: CASSQLRTASNQPQHF; cdr3_nt: TGTGCCAGCAGCCAATTGAGGACAGCCAGCAATCAGCCCCAGCATTTT
d_call: .; clone_size: medium-sized; j_call: TRBJ2-3; v_call: TRBV9; cdr3_aa: CASNGGSTDTQYF; cdr3_nt: TGTGCCAGCAATGGGGGCAGCACAGATACGCAGTATTTT
d_call: .; clone_size: medium-sized; j_call: TRBJ1-1; v_call: TRBV7-9; cdr3_aa: CASSRTVNTEAFF; cdr3_nt: TGTGCCAGCAGCCGCACGGTGAACACTGAAGCTTTCTTT
d_call: .; clone_size: medium-sized; j_call: TRBJ1-1; v_call: TRBV6-8; cdr3_aa: CASSWANTEAFF; cdr3_nt: TGTGCCAGCAGTTGGGCAAACACTGAAGCTTTCTTT
d_call: TRBD1; clone_size: medium-sized; j_call: TRBJ2-1; v_call: TRBV24-1; cdr3_aa: CATSDSPGTASYNEQFF; cdr3_nt: TGTGCCACCAGTGATTCCCCCGGGACAGCCTCCTACAATGAGCAGTTCTTC
d_call: .; clone_size: medium-sized; j_call: TRBJ2-7; v_call: TRBV7-2; cdr3_aa: CASSQVIFYEQYF; cdr3_nt: TGTGCCAGCAGCCAAGTTATCTTCTACGAGCAGTACTTC
d_call: .; clone_size: medium-sized; j_call: TRBJ2-7; v_call: TRBV6-6; cdr3_aa: CASSYSVGVEQYF; cdr3_nt: TGTGCCAGCAGTTACTCGGTCGGGGTCGAGCAGTACTTC
d_call: .; clone_size: many; j_call: TRBJ2-5; v_call: TRBV2; cdr3_aa: CAGGRGETQYF; cdr3_nt: TGTGCCGGAGGTAGAGGAGAGACCCAGTACTTC
d_call: .; clone_size: .; j_call: TRBJ1-1; v_call: TRBV28; cdr3_aa: CASTSRGSEAFF; cdr3_nt: TGTGCCAGCACCTCTCGGGGGAGTGAAGCTTTCTTT
d_call: .; clone_size: medium-sized; j_call: TRBJ1-5; v_call: TRBV10-3; cdr3_aa: CAISEDTGLGQPQHF; cdr3_nt: TGTGCCATCAGTGAGGATACAGGGTTAGGTCAGCCCCAGCATTTT
d_call: .; clone_size: many; j_call: TRBJ1-2; v_call: TRBV3-1; cdr3_aa: CASSQMDRHPHGYTF; cdr3_nt: TGTGCCAGCAGCCAAATGGACAGACACCCCCATGGCTACACCTTC
d_call: TRBD1; clone_size: medium-sized; j_call: TRBJ2-1; v_call: TRBV7-6; cdr3_aa: CASRQFPGQIYNEQFF; cdr3_nt: TGTGCCAGCAGGCAATTTCCGGGACAGATATACAATGAGCAGTTCTTC
d_call: .; clone_size: medium-sized; j_call: TRBJ2-7; v_call: TRBV7-2; cdr3_aa: CASSLASSSEQYF; cdr3_nt: TGTGCCAGCAGCTTAGCGTCTTCCAGCGAGCAGTACTTC
d_call: TRBD1; clone_size: .; j_call: TRBJ1-2; v_call: TRBV7-8; cdr3_aa: CASSSWTGAAYGYTF; cdr3_nt: TGTGCCAGCAGCTCCTGGACAGGGGCCGCCTATGGCTACACCTTC
d_call: .; clone_size: medium-sized; j_call: TRBJ2-5; v_call: TRBV5-1; cdr3_aa: CASTGYQETQYF; cdr3_nt: TGCGCCAGCACGGGGTACCAAGAGACCCAGTACTTC
d_call: TRBD1; clone_size: medium-sized; j_call: TRBJ2-1; v_call: TRBV4-1; cdr3_aa: CASSQDRGTGTTMGQFF; cdr3_nt: TGCGCCAGCAGCCAAGATAGGGGGACAGGTACTACAATGGGGCAGTTCTTC
d_call: .; clone_size: medium-sized; j_call: TRBJ2-1; v_call: TRBV3-1; cdr3_aa: CASSLGLSAEQFF; cdr3_nt: TGTGCCAGCAGCCTAGGACTCAGCGCTGAGCAGTTCTTC
d_call: .; clone_size: .; j_call: TRBJ2-6; v_call: TRBV10-3; cdr3_aa: CAISESTRRGANSGANVLTF; cdr3_nt: TGTGCCATCAGTGAGTCGACTCGTCGGGGGGCCAACTCTGGGGCCAACGTCCTGACTTTC
d_call: TRBD1; clone_size: medium-sized; j_call: TRBJ1-5; v_call: TRBV7-2; cdr3_aa: CASSLDDRGPQHF; cdr3_nt: TGTGCCAGCAGCTTAGACGACAGGGGGCCCCAGCATTTT
d_call: .; clone_size: .; j_call: TRBJ2-4; v_call: TRBV11-2; cdr3_aa: CASSSDSLDFKLLAKNIQYF; cdr3_nt: TGTGCCAGCAGCTCGGACAGCTTAGACTTCAAGTTGTTAGCCAAAAACATTCAGTACTTC
d_call: .; clone_size: medium-sized; j_call: TRBJ1-1; v_call: TRBV7-9; cdr3_aa: CASSSPAGAEAFF; cdr3_nt: TGTGCCAGCAGTTCTCCCGCGGGCGCTGAAGCTTTCTTT
d_call: .; clone_size: medium-sized; j_call: TRBJ1-6; v_call: TRBV6-5; cdr3_aa: CASRPTGSVGTLHF; cdr3_nt: TGTGCCAGCCGACCGACAGGCTCCGTGGGCACCCTCCACTTT
d_call: .; clone_size: .; j_call: TRBJ1-3; v_call: TRBV4-2; cdr3_aa: CASSQDGGTGNTIYF; cdr3_nt: TGTGCCAGCAGCCAAGATGGGGGAACCGGAAACACCATATATTTT
d_call: .; clone_size: medium-sized; j_call: TRBJ1-2; v_call: TRBV11-2; cdr3_aa: CASSHMPGAGYGYTF; cdr3_nt: TGTGCCAGCAGCCACATGCCAGGGGCGGGCTATGGCTACACCTTC
d_call: .; clone_size: medium-sized; j_call: TRBJ2-4; v_call: TRBV7-2; cdr3_aa: CASSLGVNIQYF; cdr3_nt: TGTGCCAGCAGCTTGGGAGTTAACATTCAGTACTTC
d_call: .; clone_size: medium-sized; j_call: TRBJ2-3; v_call: TRBV5-4; cdr3_aa: CASSLGGSRSTDTQYF; cdr3_nt: TGTGCCAGCAGCTTGGGAGGTAGCAGGAGCACAGATACGCAGTATTTT
d_call: .; clone_size: medium-sized; j_call: TRBJ1-5; v_call: TRBV6-6; cdr3_aa: CASRHEGDTQHF; cdr3_nt: TGTGCCAGCCGGCACGAGGGGGATACGCAGCATTTT
d_call: .; clone_size: medium-sized; j_call: TRBJ1-5; v_call: TRBV6-2/TRBV6-3; cdr3_aa: CASRSLQGNQPQHF; cdr3_nt: TGTGCCAGCAGATCACTACAGGGCAATCAGCCCCAGCATTTT
d_call: TRBD2; clone_size: medium-sized; j_call: TRBJ2-2; v_call: TRBV28; cdr3_aa: CASSLPSGGAFSTGELFF; cdr3_nt: TGTGCCAGCAGTTTGCCTAGCGGGGGGGCCTTTAGCACCGGGGAGCTGTTTTTT
d_call: .; clone_size: many; j_call: TRBJ1-2; v_call: TRBV19; cdr3_aa: CASRRSPMAGYTF; cdr3_nt: TGTGCCAGTAGAAGATCCCCGATGGCTGGCTACACCTTC
d_call: TRBD2; clone_size: medium-sized; j_call: TRBJ2-3; v_call: TRBV5-1; cdr3_aa: CASSYRLADYTDTQYF; cdr3_nt: TGCGCCAGCAGCTACAGACTAGCTGACTACACAGATACGCAGTATTTT
d_call: .; clone_size: medium-sized; j_call: TRBJ2-3; v_call: TRBV9; cdr3_aa: CASSPDGSDTQYF; cdr3_nt: TGTGCCAGCAGCCCCGATGGGTCAGATACGCAGTATTTT
d_call: .; clone_size: many; j_call: TRBJ1-1; v_call: TRBV3-1; cdr3_aa: CASSHRWGAFF; cdr3_nt: TGTGCCAGCAGCCACCGGTGGGGAGCTTTCTTT
d_call: .; clone_size: medium-sized; j_call: TRBJ1-1; v_call: TRBV12-3/TRBV12-4; cdr3_aa: CASSFSGTEAFF; cdr3_nt: TGTGCCAGCAGTTTTAGCGGCACTGAAGCTTTCTTT
d_call: TRBD2; clone_size: .; j_call: TRBJ2-3; v_call: TRBV5-1; cdr3_aa: CASSLAVRGGTTDTQYF; cdr3_nt: TGCGCCAGCAGCTTGGCCGTGCGGGGGGGAACCACAGATACGCAGTATTTT
d_call: .; clone_size: .; j_call: TRBJ1-5; v_call: TRBV10-3; cdr3_aa: CAISGSSNSNQPQHF; cdr3_nt: TGTGCCATCAGCGGGTCCAGTAATAGCAATCAGCCCCAGCATTTT
d_call: .; clone_size: medium-sized; j_call: TRBJ2-1; v_call: TRBV4-3; cdr3_aa: CASSEGTASYNEQFF; cdr3_nt: TGCGCCAGCAGCGAGGGGACGGCCTCCTACAATGAGCAGTTCTTC
d_call: .; clone_size: medium-sized; j_call: TRBJ2-2; v_call: TRBV12-3/TRBV12-4; cdr3_aa: CASRPPGQNTGELFF; cdr3_nt: TGTGCCAGCAGACCGCCGGGACAGAACACCGGGGAGCTGTTTTTT
d_call: .; clone_size: medium-sized; j_call: TRBJ2-4; v_call: TRBV30; cdr3_aa: CAWARTENIQYF; cdr3_nt: TGTGCCTGGGCTCGGACGGAAAACATTCAGTACTTC
d_call: TRBD1; clone_size: medium-sized; j_call: TRBJ1-2; v_call: TRBV28; cdr3_aa: CASSSGQGANYGYTF; cdr3_nt: TGTGCCAGCAGTTCCGGACAGGGGGCTAACTATGGCTACACCTTC
d_call: .; clone_size: medium-sized; j_call: TRBJ1-5; v_call: TRBV7-9; cdr3_aa: CASSLPLPQGSQPQHF; cdr3_nt: TGTGCCAGCAGCTTACCCTTACCACAGGGTAGTCAGCCCCAGCATTTT
d_call: .; clone_size: medium-sized; j_call: TRBJ2-1; v_call: TRBV20-1; cdr3_aa: CSARSGFTGGEQFF; cdr3_nt: TGCAGTGCTAGATCGGGATTCACCGGGGGTGAGCAGTTCTTC
d_call: .; clone_size: .; j_call: TRBJ1-2; v_call: TRBV29-1; cdr3_aa: CSAGTGIHYGYTF; cdr3_nt: TGCAGCGCTGGAACAGGGATTCACTATGGCTACACCTTC
d_call: .; clone_size: medium-sized; j_call: TRBJ2-2; v_call: TRBV6-2/TRBV6-3; cdr3_aa: CASKYYQNTGELFF; cdr3_nt: TGTGCCAGCAAGTACTACCAGAACACCGGGGAGCTGTTTTTT
d_call: .; clone_size: .; j_call: TRBJ2-1; v_call: TRBV24-1; cdr3_aa: CATSAQGNEQFF; cdr3_nt: TGTGCCACCAGTGCACAGGGAAATGAGCAGTTCTTC